The sequence of this TCR beta chain was determined in a study of blood T cell repertoires in COVID-19. Background on the study: Sources were T cells, B-cell-depleted T cells, or PBMCs; the material itself was cDNA or gDNA.

This table comes from immunoSEQ multiplex PCR, and its TCRdb copy is limited to in-frame clones, with some not included. The table records 90,000 to 140,000 clones, approximately 76% of them present only once. The CDR3 runs to 13 residues. Trimming at V came to 7 bases and at J to 3 bases, leaving 5 bases not matched to a gene. The germline gives CDR1 MDHEN, CDR2 SYDVKM. J is TRBJ1-2 and V is TRBV28; 7 bases align to TRBD1. This TCR came from a woman in her 70s with acute or convalescent COVID-19. The sequencing input was peripheral blood. CDR3 DNA: TGTGCCAGCACAGGGGGAATTTACTATGGCTACACCTTC. Protein sequence: CASTGGIYYGYTF.